Listed below are T cell receptor beta chains from one sample, sequenced in a study of breast tumors, draining lymph nodes, adjacent tissues. TCRdb independently ran MiXCR on the multiplex PCR reads; one entry per CDR3 protein. The sample includes 290,000 or so distinct CDR3 sequences, under 35% seen only once; the top ten take more than 1%. Sequencing was done on a sample of axillary lymph node tissue. Receptors originate from a female donor with breast cancer. Some clones in this sample may be carry-over from other donors' samples. Each CDR3 is given with its conserved first and last residue.

15 TRBV7-9 CASSWGQGNNQPQHF
14 TRBV7-2 CASGSRSIAEKLFF
16 TRBV5-4 CASSLGQGAITGELFF
14 TRBV9 CASSPRPTEETQYF
14 TRBV19 CASTGRRDNQPQHF
12 TRBV12-5 CASGLGGDTQYF
11 TRBV2 CASSVLETQYF
11 TRBV28 CASKGGYEQYF
14 TRBV5-6 CASSLFGGANVLTF
14 TRBV7-9 CASDKVEGVYEQYF
14 TRBV12-3/TRBV12-4 CASGRGVTSDEQFF
15 TRBV30 CAWNQREGMGETQYF
14 TRBV12-3/TRBV12-4 CASRNSEGANVLTF
13 TRBV10-1 CARGQGRNTEAFF
14 TRBV9 CASSVYLVPGELFF
16 TRBV24-1 CATSDGTKRVTGELFF
13 TRBV18 CASSPGTRETQYF
16 TRBV6-1 CASSEGEGLDWETQYF
12 TRBV12-3/TRBV12-4 CASSARTGFQYF
19 TRBV15 CATSRDYPDTPTTNEILFF
13 TRBV29-1 CSLEGGSYNEQFF
17 TRBV6-6 CASSHSINGRNSYEQYF
14 TRBV6-5 CASRNRGFGNTIYF
15 TRBV5-4 CASSLQGADRQTQYF
13 TRBV29-1 CSVVRETNTEAFF
11 TRBV12-5 CASGWRYGYTF
16 TRBV5-4 CASSKETGLAIGEQYF
14 TRBV18 CASSPTVSGDTQYF
11 TRBV7-8 CASSRTGELFF
21 TRBV9 CASSPRKKSGISPETYNEQFF
13 TRBV7-2 CASSLTRHEKLFF
18 TRBV5-6 CASSSQERVWETPREQYF
15 TRBV7-3 CASIRTGVISYEQYF
15 TRBV10-3 CAAKRWGTVDQPQHF
15 TRBV5-5 CASSLWDGMNTEAFF
14 TRBV12-3/TRBV12-4 CATAEALNTGELFF
13 TRBV19 CASGHQWGPEAFF
14 TRBV10-3 CAISEFLGNQPQHF
15 TRBV9 CASSLASEVYNEQFF
15 TRBV25-1 CASSGTGANTGELFF
14 TRBV7-6 CASSLQRFAGELFF
14 TRBV4-1 CASSQVVGRDEQYF
15 TRBV7-8 CASSFRVRREETQYF
15 TRBV11-3 CASSLDRLASDTQYF
14 TRBV30 CAWSVGSAYYEQYF
15 TRBV11-2 CASSLGLFDTDTQYF
15 TRBV7-9 CASSPWDRGTGELFF
15 TRBV9 CASSAQAGDSETQYF
14 TRBV12-5 CASGQGQGGETQYF
15 TRBV9 CASSVASTGTGKLFF
13 TRBV11-3 CASSLEAQGEQFF
12 TRBV20-1 CSAYGGGDEQFF
14 TRBV20-1 CSVKDGLGSYEQYF
14 TRBV2 CASSENGQLNEQFF
14 TRBV6-5 CASNSRTGLNTQYF
18 TRBV5-1 CASSSGLAGVRSYNEQFF
14 TRBV9 CASSVERNSYEQYF
15 TRBV3-1 CASHQAGWGTGELFF
13 TRBV15 CATSRAGVNEQFF
16 TRBV11-3 CASSLGLSSGANVLTF